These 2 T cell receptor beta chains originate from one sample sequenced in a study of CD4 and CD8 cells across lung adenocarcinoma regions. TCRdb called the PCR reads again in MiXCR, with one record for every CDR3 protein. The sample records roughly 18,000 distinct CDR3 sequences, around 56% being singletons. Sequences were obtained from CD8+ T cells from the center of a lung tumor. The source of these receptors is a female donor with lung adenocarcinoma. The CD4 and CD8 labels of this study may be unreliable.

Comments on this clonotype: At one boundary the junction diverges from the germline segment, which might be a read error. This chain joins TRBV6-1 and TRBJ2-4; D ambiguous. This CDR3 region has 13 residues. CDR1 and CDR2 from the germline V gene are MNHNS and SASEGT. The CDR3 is CATGLCAKNTQYF. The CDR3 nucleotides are TGTGCCACGGGTCTGTGTGCCAAAAACACTCAGTATTTC.

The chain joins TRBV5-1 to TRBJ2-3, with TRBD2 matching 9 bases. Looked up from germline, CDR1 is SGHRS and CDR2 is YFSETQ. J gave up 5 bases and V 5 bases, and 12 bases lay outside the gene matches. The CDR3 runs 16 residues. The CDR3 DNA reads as TGCGCCAGCAGTACTGTAGCGGGAGACGGGGAAGATACGCAGTATTTT. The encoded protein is CASSTVAGDGEDTQYF.